The sample holds many counts of the clone carrying this T cell receptor (beta chain). Its cognate antigen is unknown. The sample originates from a study of T cells in Graves' hyperthyroidism and ophthalmopathy. In the study overall: Upon initial diagnosis and before any treatment, peripheral blood was collected. Study-wide findings and caveats: Ophthalmopathy was separated from stable hyperthyroidism by a 13 V-J model.

This CDR3 has 15 amino acids. The V gene's germline CDR1 is MDHEN and CDR2 SYDVKM. V lost 6 bases, J lost 4 bases, and 18 bases lay in between. Regions amplified from RNA transcripts were the TCR beta CDR3 regions. When the TCR CDR3 underwent first-round RT-PCR, the HTBI primer set was used. A single record per CDR3 protein comes from TCRdb applying MiXCR to the multiplex PCR reads. The sample has around 540,000 distinct CDR3 sequences, roughly 16% seen once; the top ten hold 25% to 30%. Diagnostic decisions used clinical symptoms, serum thyroxine and TRAb, thyroid ultrasound and orbital computed tomography.

This TCR was recovered from a woman in her thirties with Graves' ophthalmopathy. The sequencing input was blood. The chain joins TRBV28 to TRBJ1-1; D unresolved. In DNA form, the CDR3 reads TGTGCCAGCAGCTTAAGAGGAGGAATTGGCACTGAAGCTTTCTTT. Its protein is CASSLRGGIGTEAFF.